The T cell receptor beta chain under discussion was sequenced for a study of blood T cell repertoires in COVID-19. Across the whole study: Some COVID-19 samples were acute and others convalescent; all came from the United States, Italy and Spain. Sample material is recorded as cDNA or gDNA derived from T cells, B-cell-depleted T cells, or PBMCs.

Original handling: Quantification of nucleated cells was approximated via reference gene primer amplification. Clones were sequenced by immunoSEQ multiplex PCR, and TCRdb holds only the in-frame ones, with some missing. That table is the source of V, J and clone size, and D and trimming were worked out from the DNA. The sample records 98,000 or so clones, 85% to 90% being singletons. This TCR was recovered from a human donor in a cohort sampled during active COVID-19. The sequencing input was peripheral blood.

CDR3 sequence reads: CASSSGQGWAGELFF. In DNA form, the CDR3 reads TGTGCCAGCAGTTCTGGACAGGGATGGGCCGGGGAGCTGTTTTTT. The chain links TRBV27 to TRBJ2-2, with 8 bases aligning to TRBD1. J was trimmed by 6 bases and V by 4 bases; bases with no gene match: 7. The CDR3 length is 15 residues. Germline V lookup: CDR1 MNHEY, CDR2 SMNVEV (reference sequence).